Below, 13 T cell receptor beta chains from the same sample are listed, as sequenced in a study of T cell responses to AZD1222 COVID-19 vaccine. Clones were sequenced by immunoSEQ multiplex PCR, and TCRdb holds only the in-frame ones, with some missing. This table has about 140,000 clones, about 90% appearing once. The sample was peripheral blood, taken 28 days after the second dose of the MenACWY control vaccine. The source is an adult who received the MenACWY meningococcal vaccine as a control.

This chain connects TRBV25-1 to TRBJ1-4, with D perhaps matching TRBD1 (5 bases). Trimming removed 1 base from V and 3 bases from J, with 9 bases in between. The germline V gene has CDR1 MGHDK and CDR2 SYGVNS. The length of the CDR3 is 15 residues. DNA for the CDR3: TGTGCCAGCAGTGAATTGGGGGGACCTAATGAAAAACTGTTTTTT. Protein sequence: CASSELGGPNEKLFF. Full variable domain (missing parts from reference TRBV25-1 and TRBJ1-4): EADIYQTPRYLVIGTGKKITLECSQTMGHDKMYWYQQDPGMELHLIHYSYGVNSTEKGDLSSESTVSRIRTEHFPLTLESARPSHTSQYLCASSELGGPNEKLFFGSGTQLSVL.

The chain employs TRBV5-4 and TRBJ2-7; TRBD2 matches at 12 bases. V gave up 4 bases and J gave up 5 bases; unmatched junction bases: 7. The CDR3 is 15 amino acids. The germline gives CDR1 SGHNT, CDR2 YYREEE (reference sequence). CDR3 sequence reads: CASSILAGGRDEQYF. CDR3 nucleotides: TGTGCCAGCAGCATCCTAGCGGGAGGGAGAGACGAGCAGTACTTC.

CDR3 region: CASGNPVANYGYTF. The CDR3 coding sequence is TGTGCCAGCGGGAACCCGGTTGCTAACTATGGCTACACCTTC. V gene TRBV6-5 combines with J gene TRBJ1-2; D gene unclear. V lost 8 bases to trimming and J lost 0 bases, with 13 bases between them. This CDR3 comprises 14 residues. Germline V gives CDR1 MNHEY, CDR2 SVGAGI.

This sequence joins TRBV28 and TRBJ2-2; D gene uncertain. V dropped 1 base and J dropped 8 bases, with 5 bases sitting between them. CDR3 size: 12 residues. Germline V CDR1 and CDR2: MDHEN, SYDVKM. The CDR3 spells CASSLSGGELFF. Here the CDR3 DNA reads TGTGCCAGCAGTTTATCCGGGGGGGAGCTGTTTTTT.

This clone showed up just once. J is TRBJ2-7 and V is TRBV29-1; TRBD1 aligns across 9 bases. The germline V gene has CDR1 SQVTM and CDR2 ANQGSEA. This CDR3 spans 13 amino acids. Trimming at V came to 3 bases and at J to 4 bases, leaving 4 bases not matched to a gene. CDR3 sequence: CSVERQGGYEQYF. CDR3 nucleotide sequence: TGCAGCGTTGAGAGACAGGGGGGGTACGAGCAGTACTTC.

The CDR3 region has the DNA TGTGCCAGCAGCTTAGCTTGGCAGGACGAGACCCAGTACTTC. Encoded protein: CASSLAWQDETQYF. The rearrangement uses TRBV7-2 and TRBJ2-5; D call uncertain. The V end was cut by 0 bases, the J end by 5 bases, with 10 bases between. CDR3 size: 14 residues. Germline values: CDR1 SGHTA, CDR2 FQGNSA.

This clone was recorded once. The chain is built from TRBV29-1 and TRBJ1-1; TRBD1 matches at 10 bases. The CDR3 loop spans 15 amino acids. CDR1 is SQVTM and CDR2 is ANQGSEA in the germline V gene. V dropped 6 bases and J dropped 0; count of bases not matched to a gene: 7. The CDR3 region is CSVAGTGAMNTEAFF. CDR3 nucleotides: TGCAGCGTGGCCGGGACAGGGGCTATGAACACTGAAGCTTTCTTT.

The chain links TRBV9 to TRBJ1-1; D is unresolved. V dropped 0 bases and J dropped 11 bases, with 11 bases sitting between them. The germline CDR1 and CDR2 sequences are SGDLS and YYNGEE. This CDR3 is 12 amino acids long. The chain's CDR3 is CASSVDLGEAFF. As DNA, the CDR3 is TGTGCCAGCAGCGTAGATCTTGGGGAGGCTTTCTTT.

The chain couples TRBV7-2 to TRBJ1-2; D is ambiguous. Germline V gene data show CDR1 as SGHTA and CDR2 as FQGNSA. CDR3 length equals 12 residues. V lost 6 bases and J 5 bases, leaving 10 bases between the germline ends. CDR3 DNA sequence: TGTGCCAGCAGTTCGACGGCTTATGGCTACACCTTC. Its translation is CASSSTAYGYTF.

The genes are TRBV6-5 and TRBJ2-3, with 7 bases fitting TRBD1. Trimming took 6 bases from V and 5 from J; bases not matched to a gene: 8. This CDR3 region has 14 residues. Germline CDR1 and CDR2: MNHEY and SVGAGI. The CDR3 nucleotides read TGTGCCAGCAGCCCGGGACAGAGAAGAGATACGCAGTATTTT. The encoded protein is CASSPGQRRDTQYF.

The chain combines TRBV28 with TRBJ2-5, with TRBD2 matching over 12 bases. Per germline, CDR1 MDHEN and CDR2 SYDVKM. The ends lost 6 bases at V and 5 bases at J; junction bases unmatched: 13. The CDR3 extends over 17 amino acids. CDR3 sequence (DNA): TGTGCCAGCAGCTACCTCGGACTAGCGGGAATCCAGGAGACCCAGTACTTC. Residues: CASSYLGLAGIQETQYF.

This clone was recorded once. The J gene is TRBJ2-7, the V gene TRBV6-5; 7 positions match TRBD2. The CDR3 is made up of 14 amino acids. Germline V lookup: CDR1 MNHEY, CDR2 SVGAGI. Losses at the gene ends were 6 bases for V and 5 bases for J; bases not matched to a gene: 10. CDR3 nucleotide sequence: TGTGCCAGCAGGGATTTTGGCGGGAGTCACGAGCAGTACTTC. Translating it yields CASRDFGGSHEQYF.

The chain recombines TRBV5-1 with TRBJ2-2; D call uncertain. The CDR3 is 13 amino acids. Trimming removed 4 bases from V and 5 bases from J, with 9 bases in between. CDR1 and CDR2 from the germline V gene are SGHRS and YFSETQ. The DNA of the CDR3 is TGCGCCAGCAGCGGTCAAGATACCGGGGAGCTGTTTTTT. Its protein is CASSGQDTGELFF.